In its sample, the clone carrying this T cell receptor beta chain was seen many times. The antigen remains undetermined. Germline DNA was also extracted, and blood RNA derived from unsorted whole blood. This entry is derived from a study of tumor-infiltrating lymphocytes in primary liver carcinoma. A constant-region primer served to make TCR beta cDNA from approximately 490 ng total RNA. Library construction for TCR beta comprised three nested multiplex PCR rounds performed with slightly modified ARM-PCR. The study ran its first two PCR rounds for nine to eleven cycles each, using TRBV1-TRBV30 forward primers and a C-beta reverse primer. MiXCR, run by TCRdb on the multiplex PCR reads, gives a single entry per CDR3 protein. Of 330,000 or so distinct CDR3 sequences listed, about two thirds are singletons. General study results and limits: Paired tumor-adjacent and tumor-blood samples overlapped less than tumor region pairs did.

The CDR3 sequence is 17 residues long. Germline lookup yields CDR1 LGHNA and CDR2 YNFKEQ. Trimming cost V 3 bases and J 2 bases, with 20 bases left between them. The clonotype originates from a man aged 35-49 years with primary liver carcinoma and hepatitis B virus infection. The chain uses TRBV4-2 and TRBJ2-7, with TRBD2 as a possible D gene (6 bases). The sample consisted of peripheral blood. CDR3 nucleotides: TGTGCCAGCAGCCAGGAAACCCTAGGGACTGGAGCCTACGAGCAGTACTTC. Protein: CASSQETLGTGAYEQYF.